This T cell receptor (beta chain) was captured in a study of Graves' ophthalmopathy and Graves' hyperthyroidism. Study details: Peripheral blood was gathered at first diagnosis, ahead of any treatment whatsoever.

This clonotype has at least ten counts. Amplification of the TCR beta CDR3 regions used RNA transcripts (as template). First-round RT-PCR relied on HTBI primers, and a second-round multiplex PCR came next. TCRdb called the multiplex PCR reads again in MiXCR, with one record for every CDR3 protein. Among almost 750,000 distinct CDR3 sequences listed, 40% were seen once. Sequencing input: peripheral blood. This receptor was obtained from an adult man with Graves' ophthalmopathy.

The chain's CDR3 is CASSLAPVNTEAFF. The CDR3 nucleotides read TGTGCCAGCAGCTTAGCCCCGGTGAACACTGAAGCTTTCTTT. The V and J genes are TRBV7-9 and TRBJ1-1; D is unresolved. The CDR3 is 14 residues long. Trimming pared 0 bases from V and 0 bases from J, leaving 5 bases between. CDR1 and CDR2 (germline): SEHNR, FQNEAQ (reference sequence). Variable domain in full (rest from reference TRBV7-9 and TRBJ1-1): DTGVSQNPRHKITKRGQNVTFRCDPISEHNRLYWYRQTLGQGPEFLTYFQNEAQLEKSRLLSDRFSAERPKGSFSTLEIQRTEQGDSAMYLCASSLAPVNTEAFFGQGTRLTVV.